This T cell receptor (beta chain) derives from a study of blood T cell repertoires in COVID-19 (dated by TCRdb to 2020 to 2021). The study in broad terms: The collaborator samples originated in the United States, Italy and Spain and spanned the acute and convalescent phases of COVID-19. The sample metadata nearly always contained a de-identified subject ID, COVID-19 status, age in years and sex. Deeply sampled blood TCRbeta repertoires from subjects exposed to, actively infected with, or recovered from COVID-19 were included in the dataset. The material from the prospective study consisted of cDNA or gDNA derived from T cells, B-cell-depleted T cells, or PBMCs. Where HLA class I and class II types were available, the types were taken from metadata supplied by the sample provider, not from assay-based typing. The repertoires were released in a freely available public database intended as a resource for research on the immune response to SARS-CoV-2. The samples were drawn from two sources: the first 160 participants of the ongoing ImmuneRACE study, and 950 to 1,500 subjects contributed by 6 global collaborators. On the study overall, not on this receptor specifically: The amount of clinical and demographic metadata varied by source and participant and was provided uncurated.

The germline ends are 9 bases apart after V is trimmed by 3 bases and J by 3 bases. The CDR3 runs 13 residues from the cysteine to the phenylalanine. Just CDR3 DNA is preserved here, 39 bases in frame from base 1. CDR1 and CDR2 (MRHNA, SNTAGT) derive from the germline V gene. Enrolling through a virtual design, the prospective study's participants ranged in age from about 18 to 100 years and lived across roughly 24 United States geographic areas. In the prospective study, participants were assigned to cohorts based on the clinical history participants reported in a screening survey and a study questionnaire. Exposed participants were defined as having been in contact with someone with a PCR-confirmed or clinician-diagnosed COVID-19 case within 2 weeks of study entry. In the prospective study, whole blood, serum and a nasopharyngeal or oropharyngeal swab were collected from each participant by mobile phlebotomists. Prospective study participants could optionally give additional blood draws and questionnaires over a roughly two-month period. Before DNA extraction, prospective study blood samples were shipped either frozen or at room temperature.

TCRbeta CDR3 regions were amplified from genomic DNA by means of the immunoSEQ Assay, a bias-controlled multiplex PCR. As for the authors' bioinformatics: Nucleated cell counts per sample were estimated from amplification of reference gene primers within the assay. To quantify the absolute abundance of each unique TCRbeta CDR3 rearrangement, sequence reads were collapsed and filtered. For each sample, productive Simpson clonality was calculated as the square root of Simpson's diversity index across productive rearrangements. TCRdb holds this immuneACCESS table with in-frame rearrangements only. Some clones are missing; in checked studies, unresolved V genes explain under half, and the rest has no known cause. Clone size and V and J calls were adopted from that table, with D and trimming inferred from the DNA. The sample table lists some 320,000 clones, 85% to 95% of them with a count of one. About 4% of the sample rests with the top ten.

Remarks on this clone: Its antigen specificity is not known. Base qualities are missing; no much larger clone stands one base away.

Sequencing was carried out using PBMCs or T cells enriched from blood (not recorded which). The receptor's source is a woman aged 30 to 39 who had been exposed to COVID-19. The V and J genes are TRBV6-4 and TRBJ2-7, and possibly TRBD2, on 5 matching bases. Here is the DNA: TGTGCCAGCAGTGAGGTCCGGGGCTACGAGCAGTACTTC. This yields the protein CASSEVRGYEQYF.